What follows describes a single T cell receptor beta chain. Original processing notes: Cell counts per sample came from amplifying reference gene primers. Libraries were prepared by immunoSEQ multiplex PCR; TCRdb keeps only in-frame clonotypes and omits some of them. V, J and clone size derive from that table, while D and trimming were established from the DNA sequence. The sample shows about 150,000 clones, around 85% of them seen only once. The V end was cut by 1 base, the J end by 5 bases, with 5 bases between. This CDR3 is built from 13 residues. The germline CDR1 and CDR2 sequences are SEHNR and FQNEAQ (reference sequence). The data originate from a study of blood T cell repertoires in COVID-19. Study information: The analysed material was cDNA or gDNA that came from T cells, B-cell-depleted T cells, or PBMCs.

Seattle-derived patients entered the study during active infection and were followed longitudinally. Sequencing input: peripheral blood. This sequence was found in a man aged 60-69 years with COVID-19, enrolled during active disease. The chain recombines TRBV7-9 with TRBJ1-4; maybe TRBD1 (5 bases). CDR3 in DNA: TGTGCCAGCAGCTTAGAGGGGAATGAAAAACTGTTTTTT. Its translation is CASSLEGNEKLFF.